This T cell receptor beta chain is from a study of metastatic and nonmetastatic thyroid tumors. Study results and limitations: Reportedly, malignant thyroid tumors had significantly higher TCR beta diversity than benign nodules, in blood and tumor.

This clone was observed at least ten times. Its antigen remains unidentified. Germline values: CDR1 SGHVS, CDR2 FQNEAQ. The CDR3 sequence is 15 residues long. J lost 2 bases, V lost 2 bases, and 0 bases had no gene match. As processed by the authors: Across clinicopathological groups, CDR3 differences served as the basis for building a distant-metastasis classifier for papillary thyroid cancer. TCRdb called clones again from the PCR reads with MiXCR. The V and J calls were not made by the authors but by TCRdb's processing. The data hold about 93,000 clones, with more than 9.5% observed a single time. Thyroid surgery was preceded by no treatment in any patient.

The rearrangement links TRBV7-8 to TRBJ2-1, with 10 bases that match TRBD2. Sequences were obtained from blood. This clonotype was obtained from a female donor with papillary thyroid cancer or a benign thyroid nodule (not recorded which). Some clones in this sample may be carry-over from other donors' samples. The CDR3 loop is CASSLTSGAYNEQFF. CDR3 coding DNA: TGTGCCAGCAGCTTAACTAGCGGGGCCTACAATGAGCAGTTCTTC.